The rows below give T cell receptor beta chains drawn from one sample of a study of breast tumors, draining lymph nodes, adjacent tissues. TCRdb re-derived calls from the multiplex PCR reads in MiXCR, one entry per CDR3 protein. The repertoire holds 30,000 to 40,000 distinct CDR3 sequences, less than 65% seen once, with over 15% in the top ten. The sequenced sample consisted of breast tumor tissue. Receptors were obtained from a female donor with breast cancer. Some clones in this sample may be carry-over from other donors' samples. CDR3s include the opening cysteine and the closing phenylalanine or tryptophan. The order of the fields is J gene, D gene, V gene, clone size, CDR3 DNA, CDR3 protein. The D gene is left open where the match is weak. Size is stated for part of the rows, as once, few or many counts, or as a class when the clone is expanded.

TRBJ2-7,NA,TRBV29-1,NA,TGCAGCGTTACCGGACGGACTCCTATCTACGAGCAGTACTTC,CSVTGRTPIYEQYF
TRBJ2-3,TRBD1,TRBV7-2,many,TGTGCCAGCAGCTCGGACAGGGGGCAGGCAGATACGCAGTATTTT,CASSSDRGQADTQYF
TRBJ2-3,NA,TRBV4-3,NA,TGCGCCAGCAGCCAAGATCCGGGGGTGGATACGCAGTATTTT,CASSQDPGVDTQYF
TRBJ2-3,NA,TRBV28,NA,TGTGCCAGCAGTTTCGGAGGGGCTAGCACAGATACGCAGTATTTT,CASSFGGASTDTQYF
TRBJ1-5,NA,TRBV6-1,few,TGTGCCAGCAGTGATATGGGGGAAGGCAGTCAGCCCCAGCATTTT,CASSDMGEGSQPQHF
TRBJ2-5,NA,TRBV30,NA,TGTGCCTGGAGTGTAGGAGAGACCCAGTACTTC,CAWSVGETQYF
TRBJ2-1,TRBD1,TRBV9,NA,TGTGCCAGCACCCAGGGGGCGGGATGGAATGAGCAGTTCTTC,CASTQGAGWNEQFF
TRBJ2-1,TRBD2,TRBV15,NA,TGTGCCACCAGCAGAGCAGCCGGGACTAGCGGGAGGAATGAGCAGTTCTTC,CATSRAAGTSGRNEQFF
TRBJ2-4,NA,TRBV4-3,many,TGCGCCAGCAGCCAAGGTCAAACCGTGTCGAAAGGAGCGATTCAGTACTTC,CASSQGQTVSKGAIQYF
TRBJ1-2,NA,TRBV28,many,TGTGCCAGCAGCTATGCTGGCTACACCTTC,CASSYAGYTF
TRBJ2-1,TRBD1,TRBV6-5,NA,TGTGCCAGCAGTTACCCGGACAGGGGAGTACATGAGCAGTTCTTC,CASSYPDRGVHEQFF
TRBJ2-1,TRBD2,TRBV20-1,NA,TGCAGTGCTAGCGCGGGAGCCAATGAGCAGTTCTTC,CSASAGANEQFF
TRBJ1-6,TRBD1,TRBV5-5,NA,TGTGCCAGCAGCGTAACAGGGGGCGCAAATAATTCACCCCTCCACTTT,CASSVTGGANNSPLHF
TRBJ2-7,NA,TRBV5-1,NA,TGCGCCAGCAGCTTGCAGAACGAGCAGTACTTC,CASSLQNEQYF
TRBJ2-2,NA,TRBV10-2,many,TGCGCCAGCAGTGAGTCGGCGGACCTGAACACCGGGGAGCTGTTTTTT,CASSESADLNTGELFF
TRBJ2-1,NA,TRBV29-1,NA,TGCAGCGTTGAAGTGTGGGAGAGCTCCTACAATGAGCAGTTCTTC,CSVEVWESSYNEQFF
TRBJ1-4,NA,TRBV4-1,NA,TGCGCCAGCAGCCAATTAAGGGAGGTGCTTGGCGAAAAACTGTTTTTT,CASSQLREVLGEKLFF
TRBJ1-6,NA,TRBV7-9,NA,TGTGCCAGCAGCCCGGTCTCGTATAATTCACCCCTCCACTTT,CASSPVSYNSPLHF
TRBJ1-2,NA,TRBV6-5,NA,TGTGCCAGCAGTTACTCGAATAGTGGCTACACCTTC,CASSYSNSGYTF
TRBJ2-7,NA,TRBV7-2,NA,TGTGCCAGCAGCTTAGTCGGGCAGAGCTCCTACGAGCAGTACTTC,CASSLVGQSSYEQYF
TRBJ2-2,NA,TRBV19,many,TGTGCCAGTAGTCAACAAACAGGGACCGGGGAGCTGTTTTTT,CASSQQTGTGELFF
TRBJ1-2,NA,TRBV9,NA,TGTGCCAGCAGCGTCAAGGCCAAACAGGGTAACTATGGCTACACCTTC,CASSVKAKQGNYGYTF
TRBJ2-2,NA,TRBV11-2,medium-sized,TGTGCCAGCGATAGCACCGGGGAGCTGTTTTTT,CASDSTGELFF
TRBJ1-5,NA,TRBV7-9,NA,TGTGCCAGCAGCGGGGACGGCGGTCAGCCCCAGCATTTT,CASSGDGGQPQHF
TRBJ2-7,NA,TRBV4-2,NA,TGTGCCAGCAGCCAACTGGACACCGGATCCTACGAGCAGTACTTC,CASSQLDTGSYEQYF
TRBJ1-2,NA,TRBV3-1,NA,TGTGCCAGCAGCCAGGGGGCAGGGGCCAACTATGGCTACACCTTC,CASSQGAGANYGYTF
TRBJ2-3,NA,TRBV5-8,many,TGTGCCAGCAGCCTAACGGGGACAGATACGCAGTATTTT,CASSLTGTDTQYF
TRBJ1-2,TRBD1,TRBV20-1,NA,TGCAGTGCTCAACGCCGGGACAGGGCCTATGGCTACACCTTC,CSAQRRDRAYGYTF
TRBJ1-4,NA,TRBV24-1,NA,TGTGCCACCAGTGAGAGGGAGAATGAAAAACTGTTTTTT,CATSERENEKLFF